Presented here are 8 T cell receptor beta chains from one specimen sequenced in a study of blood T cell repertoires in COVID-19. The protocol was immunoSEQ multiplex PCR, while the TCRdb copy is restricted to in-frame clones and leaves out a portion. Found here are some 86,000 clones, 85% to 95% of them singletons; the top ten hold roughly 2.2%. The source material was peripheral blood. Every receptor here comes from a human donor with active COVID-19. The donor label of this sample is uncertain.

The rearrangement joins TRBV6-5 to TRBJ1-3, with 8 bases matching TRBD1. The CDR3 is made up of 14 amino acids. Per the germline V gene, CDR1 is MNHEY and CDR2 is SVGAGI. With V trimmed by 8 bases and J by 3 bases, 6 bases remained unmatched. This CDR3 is CASGAGGRGNTIYF. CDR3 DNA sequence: TGTGCCAGCGGCGCAGGGGGCCGTGGAAACACCATATATTTT.

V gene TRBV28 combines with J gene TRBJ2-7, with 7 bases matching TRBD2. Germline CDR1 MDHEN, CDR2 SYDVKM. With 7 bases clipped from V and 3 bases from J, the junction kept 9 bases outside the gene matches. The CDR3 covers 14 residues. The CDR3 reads CASTLGGGDYEQYF. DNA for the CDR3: TGTGCCAGCACCCTTGGGGGGGGTGACTACGAGCAGTACTTC.

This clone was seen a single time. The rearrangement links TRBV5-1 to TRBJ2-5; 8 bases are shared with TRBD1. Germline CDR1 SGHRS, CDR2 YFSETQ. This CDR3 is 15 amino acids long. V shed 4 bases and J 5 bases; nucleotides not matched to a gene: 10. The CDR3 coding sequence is TGCGCCAGCAGCGTTGGACAGGGATCGAGGGAGACCCAGTACTTC. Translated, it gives CASSVGQGSRETQYF.

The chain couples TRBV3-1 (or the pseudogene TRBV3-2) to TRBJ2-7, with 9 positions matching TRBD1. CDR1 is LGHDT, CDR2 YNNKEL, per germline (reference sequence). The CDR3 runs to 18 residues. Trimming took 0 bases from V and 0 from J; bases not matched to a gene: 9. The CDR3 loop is CASSQDWTGVLSSYEQYF. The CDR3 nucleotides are TGTGCCAGCAGCCAAGATTGGACAGGGGTTTTGAGCTCCTACGAGCAGTACTTC.

The CDR3, as DNA: TGTGCCAGCCTCGCAGTTAGTGGACAGGCAGGCTACACCTTC. This translates into CASLAVSGQAGYTF. J is TRBJ1-2 and V is TRBV18, with 7 positions matching TRBD1. Germline V gives CDR1 KGHSH, CDR2 LQKENI. Unmatched junction bases numbered 14, after V lost 8 bases and J lost 8 bases. The CDR3 sequence is 14 residues long.

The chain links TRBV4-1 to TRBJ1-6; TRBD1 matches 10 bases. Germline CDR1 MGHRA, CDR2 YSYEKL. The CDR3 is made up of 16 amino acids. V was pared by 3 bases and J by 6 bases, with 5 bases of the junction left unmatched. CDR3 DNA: TGCGCCAGCAGCCATAACCGGGACAGGGGTAATTCACCCCTCCACTTT. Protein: CASSHNRDRGNSPLHF.

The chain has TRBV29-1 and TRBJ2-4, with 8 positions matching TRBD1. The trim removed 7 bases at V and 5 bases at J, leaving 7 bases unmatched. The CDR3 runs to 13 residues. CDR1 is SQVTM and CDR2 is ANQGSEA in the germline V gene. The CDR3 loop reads CSGTGTGENIQYF. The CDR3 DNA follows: TGCAGCGGGACCGGGACAGGCGAAAACATTCAGTACTTC.

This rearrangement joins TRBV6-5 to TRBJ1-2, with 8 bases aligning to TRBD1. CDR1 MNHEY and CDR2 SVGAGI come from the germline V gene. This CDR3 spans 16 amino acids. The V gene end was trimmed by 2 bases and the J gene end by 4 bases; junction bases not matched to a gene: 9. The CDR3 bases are TGTGCCAGCAGTTACGGTTCAGGGGGCTTCGGCTATGGCTACACCTTC. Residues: CASSYGSGGFGYGYTF.